This T cell receptor beta chain was retrieved from a study of T-cell reconstitution after alpha-beta-depleted transplantation in children (dated by TCRdb to 2016 to 2017). Regarding the research as a whole: The study quantitatively tracked T-cell immune reconstitution after TCRalphabeta/CD19-depleted allogeneic hematopoietic cell transplantation in children using TCR repertoire profiling.

Library preparation used PCR. Sequenced on an Illumina HiSeq 2500. To normalize quantification of the TCRbeta repertoire, the TCR libraries were built with molecular barcoding that relied on unique molecular identifiers. TCRdb reprocessing: public reads trimmed at Q25 with fastp, clones called with MiXCR, in-frame beta chains kept. Rows with one shared CDR3 protein collapse into an entry with the most common genes and DNA. The sample yields around 500,000 distinct CDR3 sequences; around 12% were counted once. The top ten clones comprise around 6.1% of the sample. Comment on this clonotype: It has no known antigen specificity. No per-base quality is available; no much larger clone lies one base away.

At the junction V is shortened by 3 bases and J by 1 base, with 22 bases in between. From the cysteine through the phenylalanine, the CDR3 covers 19 amino acids. The entry retains the CDR3 DNA only, 57 bases that are in frame from base 1. The germline V gene encodes CDR1 LGHNT and CDR2 FRNRAP. The receptor's source is a human donor who donated a stem cell graft to a child with combined immunodeficiency. The material sequenced was PBMCs from the stem cell graft donor, taken from the stem cell graft. Rearrangement joined TRBV12-5 to TRBJ2-1; TRBD2 is a possible D gene, resting on 6 matching bases. The DNA reads TGTGCTAGTGGTTTTTACAAGGACGGAGGAGGGGAGTCCTACAATGAGCAGTTCTTC. Translated, it reads CASGFYKDGGGESYNEQFF.